The next 11 T cell receptor beta chains were all read from a single sample in a study of blood T cell repertoires in COVID-19. TCRdb's copy holds only in-frame clones and misses some; the assay was immunoSEQ multiplex PCR. The data hold 150,000 to 200,000 clones, with 90% observed a single time. Sequencing was done on a sample of peripheral blood. All receptors derive from a man aged 60 to 75 with active or convalescent COVID-19.

The rearrangement uses TRBV10-3 and TRBJ1-5, with D tentatively TRBD1 (5 bases). Trimming left V 3 bases short and J 4 bases short, with 10 bases between. Per the germline V gene, CDR1 is ENHRY and CDR2 is SYGVKD. This CDR3 is built from 14 residues. Here the CDR3 DNA reads TGTGCCATCAGTGAAGGGGCAGCAAATCAGCCCCAGCATTTT. As protein: CAISEGAANQPQHF.

This chain uses TRBV2 with TRBJ1-5; D gene ambiguous. The CDR3 loop spans 16 amino acids. Germline values: CDR1 SNHLY, CDR2 FYNNEI. V was trimmed by 6 bases and J by 0 bases, leaving 15 bases between them. This CDR3 is CASSDIGVYSNQPQHF. DNA for the CDR3: TGTGCCAGCAGCGACATTGGCGTGTATAGCAATCAGCCCCAGCATTTT.

The CDR3, as DNA: TGTGCCAGCAGCTTGGGACAGCCTGGCTACACCTTC. It translates to CASSLGQPGYTF. V and J are TRBV5-6 and TRBJ1-2, with TRBD1 as a possible D gene (5 bases). V lost 0 bases and J 7 bases, leaving 7 bases between the germline ends. The germline V gene encodes CDR1 SGHDT and CDR2 YYEEEE. The CDR3 has 12 residues.

This clone was seen once. The V and J genes are TRBV19 and TRBJ1-5; 8 nucleotides line up with TRBD1. This CDR3 is 15 amino acids long. V dropped 5 bases and J dropped 2; count of bases not matched to a gene: 5. Per the germline V gene, CDR1 is LNHDA and CDR2 is SQIVND (reference sequence). The CDR3 sequence: CASSVQGDGNQPQHF. In nucleotides, the CDR3 is TGTGCCAGTAGTGTACAGGGGGATGGCAATCAGCCCCAGCATTTT.

This clone was recorded a few times. This chain uses TRBV12-3 or TRBV12-4 with TRBJ1-2, with a tentative D call TRBD1 (6 bases). CDR3 length: 13 amino acids. V was clipped by 6 bases and J by 4 bases, with 12 bases between them. CDR3 amino acids: CASSRDKFYGYTF. In DNA, the CDR3 is TGTGCCAGCAGCCGGGACAAATTCTATGGCTACACCTTC.

The chain recombines TRBV10-1 with TRBJ2-3; weak D call: TRBD2 (6 bases). Germline V gene lookup returns CDR1 WNHNN and CDR2 SYGVQD (reference sequence). The CDR3 totals 14 residues. V gave up 8 bases and J gave up 4 bases, with 16 bases separating them. CDR3 sequence reads: CASSRRGTSDTQYF. Written as DNA, the CDR3 is TGCGCCAGCTCCCGGCGGGGAACATCAGATACGCAGTATTTT.

This sequence joins TRBV27 and TRBJ1-1; TRBD1 might be the D (6 bases). The V gene lost 8 bases and the J gene lost 0 bases, with 10 bases spanning the gap. Germline loops: CDR1 MNHEY, CDR2 SMNVEV (reference sequence). CDR3 length: 13 residues. The CDR3 DNA reads as TGTGCCAGCTGCTACAGGGTGAACACTGAAGCTTTCTTT. Its protein is CASCYRVNTEAFF.

The chain carries TRBV19 and TRBJ2-7; D gene unclear. V was clipped by 8 bases and J by 3 bases, with 14 bases between them. The length of the CDR3 is 13 residues. Germline V gene lookup returns CDR1 LNHDA and CDR2 SQIVND (reference sequence). CDR3 amino acids: CASSTANNYEQYF. CDR3 nucleotides: TGTGCCAGTTCTACAGCAAACAACTACGAGCAGTACTTC. The variable domain in full, completed from reference TRBV19 and TRBJ2-7, reads DGGITQSPKYLFRKEGQNVTLSCEQNLNHDAMYWYRQDPGQGLRLIYYSQIVNDFQKGDIAEGYSVSREKKESFPLTVTSAQKNPTAFYLCASSTANNYEQYFGPGTRLTVT.

This chain uses TRBV6-5 with TRBJ1-1; D might be TRBD1 (6 bases). Trimming removed 2 bases at V and 5 bases at J, with 12 bases between. Per germline, CDR1 MNHEY and CDR2 SVGAGI. The CDR3 has 14 amino acids. The CDR3 loop reads CASSYNRDATEAFF. CDR3 in DNA: TGTGCCAGCAGTTACAACAGGGATGCGACTGAAGCTTTCTTT.

This sequence joins TRBV10-2 and TRBJ1-2; D possibly corresponds to TRBD1 (6 bases). Germline lookup yields CDR1 WSHSY and CDR2 SAAADI. The CDR3 runs to 12 residues. V was cut by 5 bases and J by 4 bases, with 8 bases left in between. The CDR3 DNA reads TGCGCCAGCAGTCGGGACACCTATGGCTACACCTTC. Protein sequence: CASSRDTYGYTF.

The sample holds a few counts of this clone. This rearrangement joins TRBV4-1 to TRBJ2-7; 11 bases line up with TRBD2. After removal of 3 bases from V and 6 bases from J, the junction contained 10 bases not matched to a gene. CDR1 is MGHRA, CDR2 YSYEKL, per germline. This CDR3 has 16 residues. The CDR3 reads CASSHSSTGLAGEQYF. The CDR3 nucleotides read TGCGCCAGCAGCCACTCATCCACCGGACTAGCGGGCGAGCAGTACTTC.